This is a list of T cell receptor beta chains from one sample in a study of CD8+CD57+ T cells in acquired aplastic anemia. TCRdb used MiXCR to reprocess the reads, holding one entry per CDR3 protein. The sample carries around 170,000 distinct CDR3 sequences, roughly 50% recorded once. Sequencing was done on a sample of sorted CD4+, CD8+, or CD8+CD57+ T cells (not recorded which) from PBMCs. The receptors here all came from a human donor with aplastic anemia. CDR3s leave out the opening cysteine and the closing phenylalanine or tryptophan. The order of the fields is V gene, J gene, CDR3 length, CDR3 protein.

V: TRBV11-1; J: TRBJ2-7; length: 17; CDR3: ASSPGTGVYGYTFGEQY
V: TRBV5-1; J: TRBJ2-3; length: 12; CDR3: ASSLDGTGTARY
V: TRBV19; J: TRBJ1-6; length: 15; CDR3: ASSISLRDRGYSPLH
V: TRBV5-4; J: TRBJ2-6; length: 16; CDR3: ASSLTFDRWAGANVLT
V: TRBV20-1; J: TRBJ2-3; length: 13; CDR3: GASSADSHTDTQY
V: TRBV25-1; J: TRBJ2-5; length: 11; CDR3: ASSETGAETQY
V: TRBV6-5; J: TRBJ2-4; length: 13; CDR3: ASSSGTENKNIQY
V: TRBV12-3/TRBV12-4; J: TRBJ1-3; length: 13; CDR3: ASSWEGGLGNTIY
V: TRBV7-3; J: TRBJ1-2; length: 11; CDR3: ASSSTGIYGYT
V: TRBV6-1; J: TRBJ2-1; length: 9; CDR3: ASTEVGEQF
V: TRBV7-6; J: TRBJ2-3; length: 16; CDR3: ASSLVLIDREDTDTQY
V: TRBV12-3/TRBV12-4; J: TRBJ1-2; length: 11; CDR3: ASSLRERDGYT
V: TRBV24-1; J: TRBJ2-7; length: 13; CDR3: ATSDRAGLAYEQY
V: TRBV20-1; J: TRBJ1-2; length: 9; CDR3: SARTGSGYT
V: TRBV2; J: TRBJ2-5; length: 9; CDR3: ASGREETQY
V: TRBV19; J: TRBJ1-4; length: 11; CDR3: ASSISMGEKLF
V: TRBV20-1; J: TRBJ2-5; length: 10; CDR3: SARVIQETQY
V: TRBV12-3/TRBV12-4; J: TRBJ1-2; length: 10; CDR3: ASSLQAYGYT
V: TRBV19; J: TRBJ1-5; length: 13; CDR3: ASSIEGASNQPQH
V: TRBV12-3/TRBV12-4; J: TRBJ1-2; length: 10; CDR3: ASSEVSQGYT
V: TRBV29-1; J: TRBJ2-3; length: 11; CDR3: SVRFETTDTQY
V: TRBV7-4; J: TRBJ1-2; length: 13; CDR3: ASSLERRGLSGYT
V: TRBV5-4; J: TRBJ2-1; length: 11; CDR3: ASSMDRANEQF
V: TRBV19; J: TRBJ2-1; length: 13; CDR3: ASRPLAGDYNEQF
V: TRBV6-5; J: TRBJ2-7; length: 13; CDR3: ASSYGEGGEYEQY
V: TRBV5-6; J: TRBJ1-1; length: 11; CDR3: ASSLGPNTGAF
V: TRBV4-1; J: TRBJ1-2; length: 13; CDR3: ASSQEGTDSDGYT
V: TRBV6-2/TRBV6-3; J: TRBJ2-3; length: 13; CDR3: ASRPPGQARGTQY
V: TRBV29-1; J: TRBJ2-1; length: 14; CDR3: SVEGLAGGHYNEQF
V: TRBV24-1; J: TRBJ1-6; length: 13; CDR3: ATSDSRDRGSPLH
V: TRBV2; J: TRBJ1-4; length: 12; CDR3: ASNVAGRDEKLF
V: TRBV24-1; J: TRBJ2-7; length: 12; CDR3: ATSEKLAGVEQY
V: TRBV27; J: TRBJ1-3; length: 13; CDR3: ASTSHRGEGNTIY
V: TRBV10-1; J: TRBJ2-7; length: 12; CDR3: ASSEDRGEYEQY
V: TRBV20-1; J: TRBJ2-3; length: 13; CDR3: SAGRGTSGTDTQY